These T cell receptor beta chains were read from a single sample in a study of blood T cell repertoires in COVID-19. Produced via immunoSEQ multiplex PCR; TCRdb's table is partial and in-frame only. The data contain about 81,000 clones, more than 70% of them singletons. What was sequenced was peripheral blood. The origin of the receptors is an older woman with acute or convalescent COVID-19. CDR3s include the opening cysteine and the closing phenylalanine or tryptophan. D genes are given only for firm matches. Clone size appears in some rows only: once, few, many, or a class for an expanded clone.

v_call: TRBV6-1; d_call: TRBD1; j_call: TRBJ1-6; clone_size: once; cdr3_aa: CASSVGQGVSHSPLHF; cdr3_nt: TGTGCCAGCAGTGTTGGACAGGGAGTTTCTCATTCACCCCTCCACTTT
v_call: TRBV9; d_call: TRBD1; j_call: TRBJ1-6; clone_size: few; cdr3_aa: CASSVGTGINSPLHF; cdr3_nt: TGTGCCAGCAGCGTCGGGACAGGGATAAATTCACCCCTCCACTTT
v_call: TRBV28; d_call: -; j_call: TRBJ1-2; clone_size: -; cdr3_aa: CASSLLDYGYTF; cdr3_nt: TGTGCCAGCAGTTTATTAGACTATGGCTACACCTTC
v_call: TRBV5-4; d_call: TRBD1; j_call: TRBJ2-3; clone_size: -; cdr3_aa: CASSLGGDRDTDTQYF; cdr3_nt: TGTGCCAGCAGCTTGGGGGGGGACAGGGACACAGATACGCAGTATTTT
v_call: TRBV5-1; d_call: TRBD1; j_call: TRBJ1-2; clone_size: -; cdr3_aa: CASSLVGQGAQGYTF; cdr3_nt: TGCGCCAGCAGCTTGGTGGGACAGGGGGCGCAAGGCTACACCTTC
v_call: TRBV7-8; d_call: -; j_call: TRBJ1-2; clone_size: -; cdr3_aa: CASSNGGAGYGYTF; cdr3_nt: TGTGCCAGCAGCAACGGGGGGGCTGGCTATGGCTACACCTTC
v_call: TRBV7-2; d_call: -; j_call: TRBJ1-5; clone_size: -; cdr3_aa: CASSLWVGGNQPQHF; cdr3_nt: TGTGCCAGCAGCTTATGGGTCGGAGGCAATCAGCCCCAGCATTTT
v_call: TRBV5-5; d_call: TRBD1; j_call: TRBJ2-3; clone_size: -; cdr3_aa: CASSRRRDRGPGDTQYF; cdr3_nt: TGTGCCAGCAGCCGGCGGCGGGACAGGGGGCCGGGAGATACGCAGTATTTT
v_call: TRBV5-6; d_call: -; j_call: TRBJ1-1; clone_size: once; cdr3_aa: CASSFLGVAEAFF; cdr3_nt: TGTGCCAGCAGCTTTCTCGGAGTTGCTGAAGCTTTCTTT
v_call: TRBV7-9; d_call: -; j_call: TRBJ1-2; clone_size: -; cdr3_aa: CASSETGFYGYTF; cdr3_nt: TGTGCCAGCAGCGAAACAGGCTTCTATGGCTACACCTTC
v_call: TRBV10-3; d_call: TRBD1; j_call: TRBJ1-4; clone_size: -; cdr3_aa: CAISGETGGNEKLFF; cdr3_nt: TGTGCCATCAGTGGGGAGACAGGGGGCAATGAAAAACTGTTTTTT
v_call: TRBV10-3; d_call: -; j_call: TRBJ1-3; clone_size: few; cdr3_aa: CAITRGSEGNTIYF; cdr3_nt: TGTGCCATCACCCGAGGGTCGGAGGGAAACACCATATATTTT
v_call: TRBV18; d_call: -; j_call: TRBJ2-1; clone_size: few; cdr3_aa: CASSPPAGMAFGKDNEQFF; cdr3_nt: TGTGCCAGCTCACCACCGGCCGGGATGGCTTTCGGGAAGGACAATGAGCAGTTCTTC
v_call: TRBV4-2; d_call: -; j_call: TRBJ1-1; clone_size: -; cdr3_aa: CASSQDGTVLNTEAFF; cdr3_nt: TGTGCCAGCAGCCAAGATGGTACGGTCCTGAACACTGAAGCTTTCTTT
v_call: TRBV27; d_call: -; j_call: TRBJ1-2; clone_size: -; cdr3_aa: CASSSVQGGYGYTF; cdr3_nt: TGTGCCAGCAGTTCCGTACAGGGTGGCTATGGCTACACCTTC
v_call: TRBV19; d_call: -; j_call: TRBJ2-2; clone_size: few; cdr3_aa: CASSIWSGFTGELFF; cdr3_nt: TGTGCCAGTAGTATTTGGTCGGGGTTCACCGGGGAGCTGTTTTTT
v_call: TRBV10-3; d_call: -; j_call: TRBJ1-5; clone_size: -; cdr3_aa: CAISDNGGSGSQPQHF; cdr3_nt: TGTGCCATCAGTGATAATGGGGGATCCGGGAGCCAGCCCCAGCATTTT
v_call: TRBV18; d_call: TRBD2; j_call: TRBJ2-3; clone_size: -; cdr3_aa: CASSPPGLAAFRTDTQYF; cdr3_nt: TGTGCCAGCTCACCACCGGGACTAGCGGCATTCCGCACAGATACGCAGTATTTT
v_call: TRBV10-2; d_call: -; j_call: TRBJ1-5; clone_size: -; cdr3_aa: CASSESPGNSNQPQHF; cdr3_nt: TGCGCCAGCAGTGAGTCCCCAGGGAATAGCAATCAGCCCCAGCATTTT
v_call: TRBV7-8; d_call: -; j_call: TRBJ2-1; clone_size: -; cdr3_aa: CASSPRGYEQFF; cdr3_nt: TGTGCCAGCAGCCCTAGGGGGTATGAGCAGTTCTTC
v_call: TRBV28; d_call: TRBD2; j_call: TRBJ2-3; clone_size: once; cdr3_aa: CASLERGVYTQYF; cdr3_nt: TGTGCCAGCCTAGAGCGGGGGGTATATACGCAGTATTTT